The clone carrying this T cell receptor (beta chain) appeared a few times. Its antigen is unknown. CDR3 length equals 14 residues. The V segment lost 4 bases and the J segment 4 bases; nucleotides outside the gene matches: 3. From germline, CDR1 is SGHAT and CDR2 FQDESV (reference sequence). This specimen belongs to a study of beta chain features in type 1 diabetes. All sorted populations exceeded 98% purity. As every portion of the isolated RNA was reverse transcribed, the sequencing read expressed TCRB transcripts. Clones were sequenced by immunoSEQ multiplex PCR, and TCRdb holds only the in-frame ones, with some missing. The sample consists of 300,000 to 450,000 clones, 8% to 10% of them appearing once. General study results and limits: Type 1 diabetes patients showed a moderate but significant shortening of TCRB CDR3s in all four CD4+ subsets. Type 1 diabetes patients had VDJ junctions that carried fewer insertions and more deletions. Naive, central memory and Treg TCRB repertoires appeared more alike in patients than in healthy donors.

The sample comprised central memory CD4+ T cells from blood. This chain links TRBV11-1 with TRBJ2-7; 11 nucleotides agree with TRBD2. The TCR was taken from a man aged 30-40 years with type 1 diabetes. DNA for the CDR3: TGTGCCAGCAGCTGGACTAGCGGGTCATACGAGCAGTACTTC. Translation gives CASSWTSGSYEQYF.